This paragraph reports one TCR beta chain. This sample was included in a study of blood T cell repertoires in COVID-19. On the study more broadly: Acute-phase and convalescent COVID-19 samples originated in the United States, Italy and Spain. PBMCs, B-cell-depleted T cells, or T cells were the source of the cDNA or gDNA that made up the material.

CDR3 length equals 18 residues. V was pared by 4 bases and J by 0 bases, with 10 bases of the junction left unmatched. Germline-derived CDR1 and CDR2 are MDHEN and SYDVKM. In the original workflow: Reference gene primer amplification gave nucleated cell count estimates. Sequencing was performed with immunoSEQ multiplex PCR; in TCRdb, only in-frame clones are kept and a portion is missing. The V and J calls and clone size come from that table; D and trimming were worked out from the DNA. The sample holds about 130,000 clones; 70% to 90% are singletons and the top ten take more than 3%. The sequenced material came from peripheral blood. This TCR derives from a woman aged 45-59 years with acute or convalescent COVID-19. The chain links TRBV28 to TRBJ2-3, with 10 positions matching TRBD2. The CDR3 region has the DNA TGTGCCAGCAGTTCACCCGGGACTAGCGAATATAGCACAGATACGCAGTATTTT. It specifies CASSSPGTSEYSTDTQYF.